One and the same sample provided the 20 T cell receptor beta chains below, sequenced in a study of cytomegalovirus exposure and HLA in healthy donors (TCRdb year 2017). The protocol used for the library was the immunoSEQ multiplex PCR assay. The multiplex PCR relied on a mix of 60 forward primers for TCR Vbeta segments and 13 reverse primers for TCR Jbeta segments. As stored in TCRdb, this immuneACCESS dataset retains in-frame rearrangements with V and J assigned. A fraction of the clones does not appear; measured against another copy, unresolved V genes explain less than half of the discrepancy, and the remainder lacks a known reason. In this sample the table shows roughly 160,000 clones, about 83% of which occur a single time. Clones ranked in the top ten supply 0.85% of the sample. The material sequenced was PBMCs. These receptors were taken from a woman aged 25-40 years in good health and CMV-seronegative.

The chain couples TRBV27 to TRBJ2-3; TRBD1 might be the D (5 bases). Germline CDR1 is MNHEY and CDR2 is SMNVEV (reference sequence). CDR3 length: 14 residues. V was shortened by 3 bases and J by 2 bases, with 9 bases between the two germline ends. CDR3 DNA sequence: TGTGCCAGCAGTTTCGACAGCCCCACAGATACGCAGTATTTT. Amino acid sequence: CASSFDSPTDTQYF.

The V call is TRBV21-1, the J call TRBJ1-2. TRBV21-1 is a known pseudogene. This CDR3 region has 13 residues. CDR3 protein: CASSKEDFYGYTF. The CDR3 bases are TGTGCCAGCAGCAAAGAGGACTTCTATGGCTACACCTTC.

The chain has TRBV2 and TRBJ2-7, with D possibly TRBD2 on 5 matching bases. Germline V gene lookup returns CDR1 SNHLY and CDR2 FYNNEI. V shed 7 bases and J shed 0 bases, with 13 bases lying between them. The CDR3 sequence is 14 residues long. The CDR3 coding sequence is TGTGCCAGCACAAAGAGGGCACTCTCCTACGAGCAGTACTTC. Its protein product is CASTKRALSYEQYF.

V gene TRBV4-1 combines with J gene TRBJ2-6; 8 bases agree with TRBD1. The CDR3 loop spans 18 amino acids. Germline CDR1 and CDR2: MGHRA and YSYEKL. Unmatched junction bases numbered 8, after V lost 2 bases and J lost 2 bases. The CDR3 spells CASSQLGQVSAGANVLTF. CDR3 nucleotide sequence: TGCGCCAGCAGCCAATTGGGACAGGTTAGCGCTGGGGCCAACGTCCTGACTTTC.

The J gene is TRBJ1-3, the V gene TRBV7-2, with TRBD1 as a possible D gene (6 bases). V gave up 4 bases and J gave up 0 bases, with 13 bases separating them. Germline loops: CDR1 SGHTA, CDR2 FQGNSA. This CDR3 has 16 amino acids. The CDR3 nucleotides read TGTGCCAGCAGCTCGCGACAGGACTTCTCTGGAAACACCATATATTTT. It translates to CASSSRQDFSGNTIYF.

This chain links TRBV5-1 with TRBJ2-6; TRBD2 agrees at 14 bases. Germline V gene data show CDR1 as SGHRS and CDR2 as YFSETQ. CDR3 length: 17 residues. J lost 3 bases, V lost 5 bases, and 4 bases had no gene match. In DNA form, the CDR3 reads TGCGCCAGCAGGGGACTAGCGGGAGTTGGTGGGGCCAACGTCCTGACTTTC. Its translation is CASRGLAGVGGANVLTF.

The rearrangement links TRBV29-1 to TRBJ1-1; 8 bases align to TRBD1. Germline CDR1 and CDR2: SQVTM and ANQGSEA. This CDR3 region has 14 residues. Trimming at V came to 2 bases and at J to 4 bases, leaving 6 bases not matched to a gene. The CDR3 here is CSVEKSGGPTEAFF. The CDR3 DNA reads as TGCAGCGTTGAAAAATCAGGGGGCCCCACTGAAGCTTTCTTT.

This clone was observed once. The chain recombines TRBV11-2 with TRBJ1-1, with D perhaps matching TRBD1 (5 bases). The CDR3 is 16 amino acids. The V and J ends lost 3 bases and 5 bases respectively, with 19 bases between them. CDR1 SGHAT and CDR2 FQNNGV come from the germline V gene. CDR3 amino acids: CASSLGRTGGDTEAFF. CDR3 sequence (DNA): TGTGCCAGCAGCTTGGGACGGACGGGGGGGGATACTGAAGCTTTCTTT.

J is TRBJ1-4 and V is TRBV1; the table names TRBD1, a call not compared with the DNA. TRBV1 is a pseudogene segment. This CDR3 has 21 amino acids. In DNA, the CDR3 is TGCACCAGCAGCACACGGCGGGGGGACAGGGAGGAAGGAGCAACTAATGAAAAACTGTTTTTT. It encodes CTSSTRRGDREEGATNEKLFF.

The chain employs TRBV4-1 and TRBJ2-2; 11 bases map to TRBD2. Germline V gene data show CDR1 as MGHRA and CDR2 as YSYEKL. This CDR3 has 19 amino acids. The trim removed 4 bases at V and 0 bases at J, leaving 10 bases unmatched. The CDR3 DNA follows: TGCGCCAGCAGCCCCACTCCTAGCGGGGGGACCCCGAACACCGGGGAGCTGTTTTTT. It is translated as CASSPTPSGGTPNTGELFF.

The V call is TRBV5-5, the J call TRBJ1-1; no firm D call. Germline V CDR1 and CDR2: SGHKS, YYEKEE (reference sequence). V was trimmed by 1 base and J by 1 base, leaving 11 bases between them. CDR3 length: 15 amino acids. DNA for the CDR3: TGTGCCAGCAGCTTGACCGGGATCTCGAACACTGAAGCTTTCTTT. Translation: CASSLTGISNTEAFF.

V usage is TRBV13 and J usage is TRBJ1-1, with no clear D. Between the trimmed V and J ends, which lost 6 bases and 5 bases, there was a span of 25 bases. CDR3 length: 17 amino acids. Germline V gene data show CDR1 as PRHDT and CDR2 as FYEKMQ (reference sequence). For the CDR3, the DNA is TGTGCCAGCAGTCTAGGCCAAAGTCCGTCCGGAGTAACTGAAGCTTTCTTT. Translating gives CASSLGQSPSGVTEAFF.

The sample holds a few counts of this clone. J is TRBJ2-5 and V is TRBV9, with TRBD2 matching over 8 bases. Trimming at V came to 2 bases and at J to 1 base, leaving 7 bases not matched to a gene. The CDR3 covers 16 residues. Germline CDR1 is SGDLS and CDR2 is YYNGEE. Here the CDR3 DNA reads TGTGCCAGCAGCGTCGGGAACGGGGGGGGCCAAGAGACCCAGTACTTC. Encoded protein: CASSVGNGGGQETQYF.

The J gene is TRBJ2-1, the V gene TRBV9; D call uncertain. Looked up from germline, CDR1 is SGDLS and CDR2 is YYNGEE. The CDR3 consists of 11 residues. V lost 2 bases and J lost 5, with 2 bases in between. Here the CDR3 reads CASSVNNEQFF. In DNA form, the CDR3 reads TGTGCCAGCAGCGTCAACAATGAGCAGTTCTTC.

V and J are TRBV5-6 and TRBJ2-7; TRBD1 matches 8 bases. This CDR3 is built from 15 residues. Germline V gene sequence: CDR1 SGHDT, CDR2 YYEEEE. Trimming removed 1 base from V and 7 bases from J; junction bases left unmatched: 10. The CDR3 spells CASSLRGQGAREQYF. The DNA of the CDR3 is TGTGCCAGCAGCTTGCGTGGTCAGGGGGCACGGGAGCAGTACTTC. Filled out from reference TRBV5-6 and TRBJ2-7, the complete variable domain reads DAGVTQSPTHLIKTRGQQVTLRCSPKSGHDTVSWYQQALGQGPQFIFQYYEEEERQRGNFPDRFSGHQFPNYSSELNVNALLLGDSALYLCASSLRGQGAREQYFGPGTRLTVT.

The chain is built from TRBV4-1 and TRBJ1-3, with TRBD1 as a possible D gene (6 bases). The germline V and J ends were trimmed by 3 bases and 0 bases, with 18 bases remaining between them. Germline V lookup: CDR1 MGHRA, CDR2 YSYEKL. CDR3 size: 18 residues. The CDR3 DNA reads TGCGCCAGCAGCCACCTTCCCGGGACACAGAGCTCTGGAAACACCATATATTTT. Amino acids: CASSHLPGTQSSGNTIYF.

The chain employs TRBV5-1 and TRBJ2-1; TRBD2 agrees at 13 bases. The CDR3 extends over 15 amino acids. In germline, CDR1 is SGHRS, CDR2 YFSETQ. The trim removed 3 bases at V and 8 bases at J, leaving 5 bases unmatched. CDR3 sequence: CASSSRLAGGHEQFF. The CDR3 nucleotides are TGCGCCAGCAGCTCAAGACTAGCGGGGGGTCATGAGCAGTTCTTC.

This CDR3 reads CASSPPAGGTDTQYF. Here the CDR3 DNA reads TGTGCCAGCAGCCCCCCAGCAGGGGGAACAGATACGCAGTATTTT. J is TRBJ2-3 and V is TRBV7-9, with 7 bases aligning to TRBD1. The CDR3 sequence is 15 residues long. V lost 5 bases to trimming and J lost 3 bases; unmatched junction nucleotides: 8. Germline values: CDR1 SEHNR, CDR2 FQNEAQ (reference sequence).

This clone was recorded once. The CDR3: CASSPTAGGPGEQYF. The CDR3 DNA is TGTGCCAGCAGCCCGACTGCGGGAGGGCCGGGGGAGCAGTACTTC. This chain connects TRBV5-5 to TRBJ2-7, with TRBD2 identical over 9 bases. Germline CDR1 and CDR2: SGHKS and YYEKEE (reference sequence). V lost 4 bases to trimming and J lost 7 bases; unmatched junction nucleotides: 12. The CDR3 contains 15 residues.

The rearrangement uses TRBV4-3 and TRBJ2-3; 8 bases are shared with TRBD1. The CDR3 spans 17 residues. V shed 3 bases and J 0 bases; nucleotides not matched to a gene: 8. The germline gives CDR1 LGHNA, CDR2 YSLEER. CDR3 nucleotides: TGCGCCAGCAGCCACACTCTAACAGGGGGAAGCACAGATACGCAGTATTTT. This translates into CASSHTLTGGSTDTQYF.